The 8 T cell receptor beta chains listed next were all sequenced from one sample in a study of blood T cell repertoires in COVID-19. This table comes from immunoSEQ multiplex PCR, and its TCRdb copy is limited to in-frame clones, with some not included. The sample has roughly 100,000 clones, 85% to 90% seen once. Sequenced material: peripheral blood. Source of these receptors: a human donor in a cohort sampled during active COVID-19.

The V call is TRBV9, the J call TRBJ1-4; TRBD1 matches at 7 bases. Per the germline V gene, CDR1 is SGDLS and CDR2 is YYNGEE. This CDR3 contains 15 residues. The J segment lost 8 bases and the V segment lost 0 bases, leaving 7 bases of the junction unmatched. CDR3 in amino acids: CASSVGTGAGEKLFF. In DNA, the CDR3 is TGTGCCAGCAGCGTAGGTACAGGGGCAGGAGAAAAACTGTTTTTT.

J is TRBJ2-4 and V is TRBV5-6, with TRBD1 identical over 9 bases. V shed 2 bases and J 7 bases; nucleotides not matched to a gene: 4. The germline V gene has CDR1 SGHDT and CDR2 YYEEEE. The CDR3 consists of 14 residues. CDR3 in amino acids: CASSFVDRGNIQYF. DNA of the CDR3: TGTGCCAGCAGCTTCGTGGACAGGGGCAACATTCAGTACTTC.

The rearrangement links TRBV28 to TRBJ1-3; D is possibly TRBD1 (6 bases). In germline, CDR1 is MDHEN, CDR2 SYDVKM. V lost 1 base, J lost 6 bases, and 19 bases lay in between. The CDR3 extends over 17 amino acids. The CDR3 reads CASSLSGLGAPENTIYF. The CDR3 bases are TGTGCCAGCAGTTTATCGGGGCTGGGGGCGCCGGAAAACACCATATATTTT.

CDR3 amino acids: CASSYGRLGDTEAFF. The CDR3 DNA is TGTGCCAGCAGTTACGGAAGGCTAGGGGACACTGAAGCTTTCTTT. The chain recombines TRBV6-5 with TRBJ1-1; maybe TRBD1 (5 bases). The V end lost 2 bases, the J end lost 3 bases, and 13 bases lay between the germline ends. Germline V lookup: CDR1 MNHEY, CDR2 SVGAGI. The CDR3 is 15 residues long.

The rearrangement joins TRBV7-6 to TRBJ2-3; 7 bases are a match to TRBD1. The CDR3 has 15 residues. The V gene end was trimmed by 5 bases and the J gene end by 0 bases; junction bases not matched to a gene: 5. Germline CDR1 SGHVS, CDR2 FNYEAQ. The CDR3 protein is CASSPRTGSTDTQYF. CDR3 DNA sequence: TGTGCCAGCAGCCCCCGGACAGGAAGCACAGATACGCAGTATTTT.

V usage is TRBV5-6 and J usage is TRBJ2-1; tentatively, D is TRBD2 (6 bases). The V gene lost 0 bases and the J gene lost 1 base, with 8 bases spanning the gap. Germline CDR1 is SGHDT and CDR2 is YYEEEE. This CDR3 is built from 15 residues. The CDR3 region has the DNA TGTGCCAGCAGCTTGGCGGGAGTGTCCTACAATGAGCAGTTCTTC. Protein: CASSLAGVSYNEQFF.

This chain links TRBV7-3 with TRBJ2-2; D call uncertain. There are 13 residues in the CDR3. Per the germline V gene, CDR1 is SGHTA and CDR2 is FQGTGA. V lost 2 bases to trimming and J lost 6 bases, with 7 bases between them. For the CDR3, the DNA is TGTGCCAGCAGCTTAGGCCCCCCCGGGGAGCTGTTTTTT. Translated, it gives CASSLGPPGELFF.

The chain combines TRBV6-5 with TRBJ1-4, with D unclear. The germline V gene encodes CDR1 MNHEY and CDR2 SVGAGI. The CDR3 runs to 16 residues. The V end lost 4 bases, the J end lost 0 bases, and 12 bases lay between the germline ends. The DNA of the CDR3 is TGTGCCAGCAGTTTGAGGGTCTCAACAACTAATGAAAAACTGTTTTTT. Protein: CASSLRVSTTNEKLFF.